This T cell receptor beta chain was identified in a study of CD8 T cells in Susac syndrome. This clonotype was seen a handful of times. Sequencing targeted TCR beta in blood CD8+ and CD4+ T cells. Random hexamers were used to reverse transcribe an amount of about 0.45 to 1 ug RNA. An immunoSEQ multiplex PCR generated amplified TCR beta CDR3 products spanning 54 Vbeta and 13 Jbeta. MiXCR, run by TCRdb on the immunoSEQ multiplex PCR reads, gives a single entry per CDR3 protein. The top ten clones hold roughly 0.28% of a sample with 27,000 or so distinct CDR3 sequences, 85% to 95% of them seen once. Trimming cost V 3 bases and J 5 bases; bases outside gene matches: 4. The CDR3 covers 14 residues. Germline V gives CDR1 MNHEY, CDR2 SMNVEV (reference sequence).

The receptor comes from a human donor in good health. The chain carries TRBV27 and TRBJ1-5; the match to TRBD1 covers 7 bases. Sequencing was done on a sample of CD8+ T cells from PBMCs. The CDR3 loop is CASSFGQGDQPQHF. CDR3 bases: TGTGCCAGCAGTTTCGGGCAGGGGGATCAGCCCCAGCATTTT.